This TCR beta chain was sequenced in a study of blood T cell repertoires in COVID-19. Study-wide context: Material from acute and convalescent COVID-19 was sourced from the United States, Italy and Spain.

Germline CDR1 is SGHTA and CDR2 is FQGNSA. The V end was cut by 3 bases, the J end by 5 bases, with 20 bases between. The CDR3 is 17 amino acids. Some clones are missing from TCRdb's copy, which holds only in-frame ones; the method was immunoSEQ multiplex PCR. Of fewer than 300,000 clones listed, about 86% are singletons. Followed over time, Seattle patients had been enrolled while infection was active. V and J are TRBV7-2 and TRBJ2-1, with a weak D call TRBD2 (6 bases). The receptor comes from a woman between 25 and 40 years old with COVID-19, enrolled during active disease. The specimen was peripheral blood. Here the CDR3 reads CASSLTFAGNRNNEQFF. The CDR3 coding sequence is TGTGCCAGCAGCTTGACTTTCGCGGGGAATCGGAACAATGAGCAGTTCTTC.